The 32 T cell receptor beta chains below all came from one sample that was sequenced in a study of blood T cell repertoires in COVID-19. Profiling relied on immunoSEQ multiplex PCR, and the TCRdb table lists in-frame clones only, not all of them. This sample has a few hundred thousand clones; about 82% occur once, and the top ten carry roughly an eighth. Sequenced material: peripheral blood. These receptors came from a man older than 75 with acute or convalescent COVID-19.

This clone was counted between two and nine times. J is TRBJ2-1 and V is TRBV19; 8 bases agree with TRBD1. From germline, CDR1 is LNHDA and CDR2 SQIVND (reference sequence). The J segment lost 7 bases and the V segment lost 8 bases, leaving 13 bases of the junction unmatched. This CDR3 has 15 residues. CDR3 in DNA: TGTGCCAGTTCAGCAGGGGGCGCATCCTGGAATGAGCAGTTCTTC. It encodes CASSAGGASWNEQFF.

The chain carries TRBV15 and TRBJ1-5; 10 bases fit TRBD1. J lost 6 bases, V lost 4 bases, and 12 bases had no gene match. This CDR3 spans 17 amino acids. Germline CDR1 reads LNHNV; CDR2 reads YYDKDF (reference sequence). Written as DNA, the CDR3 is TGTGCCACCAGCATCCGGACAGGGGGACGGAGAAGTCAGCCCCAGCATTTT. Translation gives CATSIRTGGRRSQPQHF.

The CDR3 sequence is CASISGGGGYTF. The CDR3 region has the DNA TGTGCCAGCATCTCGGGGGGTGGTGGCTACACCTTC. The V and J genes are TRBV28 and TRBJ1-2; perhaps TRBD1 as D (5 bases). The V end was cut by 7 bases, the J end by 7 bases, with 13 bases between. The CDR3 sequence is 12 residues long. CDR1 is MDHEN, CDR2 SYDVKM, per germline.

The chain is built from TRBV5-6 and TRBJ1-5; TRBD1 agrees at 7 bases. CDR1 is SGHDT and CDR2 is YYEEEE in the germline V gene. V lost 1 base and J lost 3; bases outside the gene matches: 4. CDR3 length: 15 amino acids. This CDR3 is CASSLNQGVNQPQHF. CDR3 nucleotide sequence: TGTGCCAGCAGCTTGAACCAGGGGGTCAATCAGCCCCAGCATTTT.

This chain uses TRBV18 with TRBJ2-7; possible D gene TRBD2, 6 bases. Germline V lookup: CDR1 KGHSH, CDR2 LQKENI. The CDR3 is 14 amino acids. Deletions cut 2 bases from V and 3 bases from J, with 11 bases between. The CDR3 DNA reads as TGTGCCAGCTCACCAACGGCGGGACTCTACGAGCAGTACTTC. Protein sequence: CASSPTAGLYEQYF.

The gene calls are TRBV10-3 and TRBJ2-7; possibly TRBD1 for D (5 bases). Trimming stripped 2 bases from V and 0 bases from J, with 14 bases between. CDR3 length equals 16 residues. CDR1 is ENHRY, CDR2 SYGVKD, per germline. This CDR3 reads CAISERGTVSSYEQYF. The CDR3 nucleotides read TGTGCCATCAGTGAGAGGGGTACGGTAAGCTCCTACGAGCAGTACTTC.

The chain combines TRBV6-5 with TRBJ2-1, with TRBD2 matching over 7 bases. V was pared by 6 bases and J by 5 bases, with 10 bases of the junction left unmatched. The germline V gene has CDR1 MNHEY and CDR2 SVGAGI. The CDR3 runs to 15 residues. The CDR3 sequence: CASSPGLVRHNEQFF. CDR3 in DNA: TGTGCCAGCAGCCCAGGACTAGTGAGGCACAATGAGCAGTTCTTC.

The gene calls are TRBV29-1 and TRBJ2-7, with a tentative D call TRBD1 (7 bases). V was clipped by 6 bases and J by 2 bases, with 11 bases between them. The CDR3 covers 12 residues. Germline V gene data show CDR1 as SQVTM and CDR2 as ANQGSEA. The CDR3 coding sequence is TGCAGCGTGCGGGACAGCCCCTACGAGCAGTACTTC. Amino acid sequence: CSVRDSPYEQYF.

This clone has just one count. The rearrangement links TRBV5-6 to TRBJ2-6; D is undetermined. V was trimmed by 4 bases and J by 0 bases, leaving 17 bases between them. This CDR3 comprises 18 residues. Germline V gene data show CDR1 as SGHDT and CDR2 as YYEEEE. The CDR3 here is CASSSLAGTYSGANVLTF. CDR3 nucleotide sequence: TGTGCCAGCAGCAGCCTGGCAGGAACCTACTCTGGGGCCAACGTCCTGACTTTC.

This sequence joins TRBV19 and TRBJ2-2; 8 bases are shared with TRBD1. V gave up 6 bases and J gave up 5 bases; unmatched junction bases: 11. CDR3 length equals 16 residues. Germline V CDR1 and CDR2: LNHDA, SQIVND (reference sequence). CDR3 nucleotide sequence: TGTGCCAGTAGCCGAGGGACAGGTGGTGGAACCGGGGAGCTGTTTTTT. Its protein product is CASSRGTGGGTGELFF.

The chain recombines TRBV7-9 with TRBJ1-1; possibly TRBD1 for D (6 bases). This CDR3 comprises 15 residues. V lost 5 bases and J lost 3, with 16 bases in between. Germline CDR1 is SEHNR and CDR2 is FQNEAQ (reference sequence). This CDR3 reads CASSPEAGAYTEAFF. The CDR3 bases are TGTGCCAGCAGCCCCGAGGCGGGGGCGTACACTGAAGCTTTCTTT.

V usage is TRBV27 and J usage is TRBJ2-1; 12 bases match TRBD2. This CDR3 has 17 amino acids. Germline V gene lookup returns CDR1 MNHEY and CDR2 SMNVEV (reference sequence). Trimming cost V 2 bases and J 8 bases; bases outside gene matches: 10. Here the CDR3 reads CASSLRPLAGGFDEQFF. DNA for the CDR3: TGTGCCAGCAGTTTACGTCCCCTAGCGGGAGGGTTTGATGAGCAGTTCTTC.

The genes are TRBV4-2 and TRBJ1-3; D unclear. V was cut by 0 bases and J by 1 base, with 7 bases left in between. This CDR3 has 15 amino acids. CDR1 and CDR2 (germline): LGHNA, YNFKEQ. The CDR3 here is CASSQDAESGNTIYF. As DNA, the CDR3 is TGTGCCAGCAGCCAAGACGCGGAGTCTGGAAACACCATATATTTT.

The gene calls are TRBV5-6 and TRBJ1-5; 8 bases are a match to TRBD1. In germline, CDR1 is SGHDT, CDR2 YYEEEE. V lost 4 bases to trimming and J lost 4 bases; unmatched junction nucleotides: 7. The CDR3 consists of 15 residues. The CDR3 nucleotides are TGTGCCAGCAGCAAAGGGACAGGAGGGAATCAGCCCCAGCATTTT. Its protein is CASSKGTGGNQPQHF.

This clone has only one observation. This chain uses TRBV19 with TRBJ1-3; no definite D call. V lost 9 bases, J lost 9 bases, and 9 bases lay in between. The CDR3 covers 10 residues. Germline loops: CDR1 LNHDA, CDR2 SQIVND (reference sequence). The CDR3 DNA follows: TGTGCCAGCGGGCGGGGCACCATATATTTT. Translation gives CASGRGTIYF.

The CDR3 region has the DNA TGTGCCAGCAGTAAGACAGCGAAAGATACGCAGTATTTT. This encodes CASSKTAKDTQYF. The chain recombines TRBV6-5 with TRBJ2-3; a weak D match, TRBD1 (5 bases). V was clipped by 5 bases and J by 5 bases, with 11 bases between them. This CDR3 spans 13 amino acids. Germline lookup yields CDR1 MNHEY and CDR2 SVGAGI.

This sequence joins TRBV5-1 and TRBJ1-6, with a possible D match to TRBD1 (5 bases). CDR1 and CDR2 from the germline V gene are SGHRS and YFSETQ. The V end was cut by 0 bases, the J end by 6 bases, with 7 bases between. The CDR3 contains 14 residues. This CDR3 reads CASSLAQVNSPLHF. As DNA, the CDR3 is TGCGCCAGCAGCTTGGCACAGGTTAATTCACCCCTCCACTTT.

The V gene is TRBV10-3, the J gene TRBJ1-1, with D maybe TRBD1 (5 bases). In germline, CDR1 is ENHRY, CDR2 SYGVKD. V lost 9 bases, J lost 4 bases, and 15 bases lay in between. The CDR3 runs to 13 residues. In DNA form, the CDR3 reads TGTGCCATATGGGGCCCCGGCGGCACTGAAGCTTTCTTT. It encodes CAIWGPGGTEAFF.

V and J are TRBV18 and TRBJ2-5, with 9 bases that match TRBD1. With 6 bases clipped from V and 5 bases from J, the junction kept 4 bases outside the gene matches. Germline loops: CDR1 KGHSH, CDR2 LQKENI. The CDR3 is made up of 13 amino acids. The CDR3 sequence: CASSSGTGETQYF. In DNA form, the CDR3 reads TGTGCCAGCTCCTCCGGGACAGGGGAGACCCAGTACTTC.

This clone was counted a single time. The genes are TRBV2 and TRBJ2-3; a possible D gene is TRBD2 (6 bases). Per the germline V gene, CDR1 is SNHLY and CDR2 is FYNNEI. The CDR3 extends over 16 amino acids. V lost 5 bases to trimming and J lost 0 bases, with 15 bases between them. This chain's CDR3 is CASSSLVAASTDTQYF. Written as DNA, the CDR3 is TGTGCCAGCAGTTCCCTCGTAGCGGCCAGCACAGATACGCAGTATTTT.

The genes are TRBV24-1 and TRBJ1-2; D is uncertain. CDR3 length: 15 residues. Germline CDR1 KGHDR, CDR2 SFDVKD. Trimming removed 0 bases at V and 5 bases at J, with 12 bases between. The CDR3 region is CATSDLFGGKYGYTF. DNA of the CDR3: TGTGCCACCAGTGATTTGTTCGGAGGGAAATATGGCTACACCTTC.

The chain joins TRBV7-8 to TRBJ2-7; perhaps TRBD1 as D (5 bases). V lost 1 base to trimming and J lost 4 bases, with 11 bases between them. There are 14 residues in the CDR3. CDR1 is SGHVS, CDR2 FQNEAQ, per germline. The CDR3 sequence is CASSLDPGIYEQYF. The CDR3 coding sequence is TGTGCCAGCAGCTTAGATCCAGGGATTTACGAGCAGTACTTC. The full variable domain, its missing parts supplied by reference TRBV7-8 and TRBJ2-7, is GAGVSQSPRYKVAKRGQDVALRCDPISGHVSLFWYQQALGQGPEFLTYFQNEAQLDKSGLPSDRFFAERPEGSVSTLKIQRTQQEDSAVYLCASSLDPGIYEQYFGPGTRLTVT.

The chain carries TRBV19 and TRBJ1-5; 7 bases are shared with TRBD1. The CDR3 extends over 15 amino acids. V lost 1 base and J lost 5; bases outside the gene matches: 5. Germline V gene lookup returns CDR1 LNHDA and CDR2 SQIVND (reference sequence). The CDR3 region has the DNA TGTGCCAGTAGTATAGTTGGGACAGAACATCAGCCCCAGCATTTT. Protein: CASSIVGTEHQPQHF.

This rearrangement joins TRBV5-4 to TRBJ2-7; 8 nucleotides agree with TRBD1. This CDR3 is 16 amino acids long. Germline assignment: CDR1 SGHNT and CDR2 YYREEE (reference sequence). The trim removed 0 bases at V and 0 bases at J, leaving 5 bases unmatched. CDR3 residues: CASSLETGASSYEQYF. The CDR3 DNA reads TGTGCCAGCAGCTTGGAGACAGGGGCCAGCTCCTACGAGCAGTACTTC.

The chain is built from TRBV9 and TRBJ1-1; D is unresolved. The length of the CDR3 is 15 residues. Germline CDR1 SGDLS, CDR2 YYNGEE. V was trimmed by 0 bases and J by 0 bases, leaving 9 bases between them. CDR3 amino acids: CASSVGGEMNTEAFF. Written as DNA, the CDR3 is TGTGCCAGCAGCGTAGGAGGTGAGATGAACACTGAAGCTTTCTTT.

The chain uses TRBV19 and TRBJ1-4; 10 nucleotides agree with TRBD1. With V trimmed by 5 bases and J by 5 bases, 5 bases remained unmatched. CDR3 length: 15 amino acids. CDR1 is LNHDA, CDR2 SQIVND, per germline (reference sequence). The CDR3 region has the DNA TGTGCCAGTAGTTCACCGGGACAGGGGAATGAAAAACTGTTTTTT. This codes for CASSSPGQGNEKLFF.

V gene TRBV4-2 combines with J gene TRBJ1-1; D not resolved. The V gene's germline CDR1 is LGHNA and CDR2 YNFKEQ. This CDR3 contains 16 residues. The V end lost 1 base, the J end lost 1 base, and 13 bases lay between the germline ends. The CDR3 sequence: CASSQGPGGRNTEAFF. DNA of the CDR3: TGTGCCAGCAGCCAAGGGCCAGGAGGGCGGAACACTGAAGCTTTCTTT.

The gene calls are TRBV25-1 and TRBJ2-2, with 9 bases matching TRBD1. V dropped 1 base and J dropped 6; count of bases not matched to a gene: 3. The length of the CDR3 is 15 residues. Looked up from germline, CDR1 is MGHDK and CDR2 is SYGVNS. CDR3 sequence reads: CASSEWGQGSGELFF. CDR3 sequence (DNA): TGTGCCAGCAGTGAATGGGGACAGGGCTCCGGGGAGCTGTTTTTT. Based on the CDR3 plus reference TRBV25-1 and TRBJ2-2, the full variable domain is EADIYQTPRYLVIGTGKKITLECSQTMGHDKMYWYQQDPGMELHLIHYSYGVNSTEKGDLSSESTVSRIRTEHFPLTLESARPSHTSQYLCASSEWGQGSGELFFGEGSRLTVL.

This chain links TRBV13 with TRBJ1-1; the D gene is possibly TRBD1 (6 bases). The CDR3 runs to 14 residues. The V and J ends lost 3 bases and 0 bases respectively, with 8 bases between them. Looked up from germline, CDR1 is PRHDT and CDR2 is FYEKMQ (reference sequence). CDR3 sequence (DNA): TGTGCCAGCAGCTTCGGGACATTGAACACTGAAGCTTTCTTT. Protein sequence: CASSFGTLNTEAFF.

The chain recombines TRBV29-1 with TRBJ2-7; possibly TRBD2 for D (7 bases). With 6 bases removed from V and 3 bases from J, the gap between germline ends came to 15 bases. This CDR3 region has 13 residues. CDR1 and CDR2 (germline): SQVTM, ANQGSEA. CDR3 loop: CSVTGTGGYEQYF. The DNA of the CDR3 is TGCAGCGTCACAGGGACGGGAGGCTACGAGCAGTACTTC.

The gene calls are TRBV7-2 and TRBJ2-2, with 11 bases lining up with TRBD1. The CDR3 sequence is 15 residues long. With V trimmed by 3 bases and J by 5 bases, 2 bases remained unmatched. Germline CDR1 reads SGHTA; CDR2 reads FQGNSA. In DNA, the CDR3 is TGTGCCAGCAGCTTGGGGGACAGGGGGACCGGGGAGCTGTTTTTT. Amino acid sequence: CASSLGDRGTGELFF.

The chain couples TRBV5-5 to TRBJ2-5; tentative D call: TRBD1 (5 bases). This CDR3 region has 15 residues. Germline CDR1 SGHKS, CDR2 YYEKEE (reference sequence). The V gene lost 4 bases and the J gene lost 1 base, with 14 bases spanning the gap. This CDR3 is CASSPPTVFQETQYF. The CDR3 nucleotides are TGTGCCAGCAGCCCCCCGACAGTCTTCCAAGAGACCCAGTACTTC.